The rows below give T cell receptor beta chains drawn from one sample of a study of blood T cell repertoires in COVID-19. Sequencing was performed with immunoSEQ multiplex PCR; in TCRdb, only in-frame clones are kept and a portion is missing. The repertoire has about 240,000 clones, around 90% of them found once; the top ten carry just under 0.8%. Sequencing input: peripheral blood. Every receptor here comes from a woman in her twenties or thirties with acute or convalescent COVID-19. The CDR3 runs from the conserved cysteine through the conserved F or W. The order of the fields is V gene, J gene, CDR3 protein.

v_gene: TRBV5-1
j_gene: TRBJ2-3
CDR3aa: CASSVEVVAASTDTQYF

v_gene: TRBV24-1
j_gene: TRBJ1-5
CDR3aa: CATSDVTGNSNQPQHF

v_gene: TRBV14
j_gene: TRBJ2-3
CDR3aa: CASSPADTQYF

v_gene: TRBV12-3/TRBV12-4
j_gene: TRBJ2-7
CDR3aa: CASGGGLEQYF

v_gene: TRBV21-1
j_gene: TRBJ2-1
CDR3aa: CASSTDREVGEQFF

v_gene: TRBV21-1
j_gene: TRBJ1-5
CDR3aa: CASTIRTGRQPQHF

v_gene: TRBV24-1
j_gene: TRBJ2-5
CDR3aa: CATSEYLGTSAETQYF

v_gene: TRBV2
j_gene: TRBJ2-1
CDR3aa: CAWRGTRGDVNEQFF

v_gene: TRBV5-1
j_gene: TRBJ2-7
CDR3aa: CASSFGSRTGGYEQYF

v_gene: TRBV29-1
j_gene: TRBJ1-2
CDR3aa: CSVDVQGNYGYTF

v_gene: TRBV5-6
j_gene: TRBJ1-3
CDR3aa: CASSTGFNSGNTIYF

v_gene: TRBV5-1
j_gene: TRBJ2-1
CDR3aa: CASSLIAGGNNEQFF

v_gene: TRBV9
j_gene: TRBJ1-2
CDR3aa: CASSPRRGGSSYGYTF

v_gene: TRBV7-6
j_gene: TRBJ2-1
CDR3aa: CASSPGLAGANEQFF

v_gene: TRBV27
j_gene: TRBJ2-6
CDR3aa: CASSRRTGTGGYGANVLTF

v_gene: TRBV14
j_gene: TRBJ1-6
CDR3aa: CASSQFRNSPLHF

v_gene: TRBV5-1
j_gene: TRBJ2-5
CDR3aa: CASSLEGSGGRTQYF

v_gene: TRBV4-1
j_gene: TRBJ1-1
CDR3aa: CASSQEPTGLSTEAFF

v_gene: TRBV12-3/TRBV12-4
j_gene: TRBJ2-2
CDR3aa: CASQGAGELFF

v_gene: TRBV9
j_gene: TRBJ2-5
CDR3aa: CASSVDSGSYQETQYF

v_gene: TRBV6-2/TRBV6-3
j_gene: TRBJ1-2
CDR3aa: CASSYDRVDGYTF

v_gene: TRBV24-1
j_gene: TRBJ2-2
CDR3aa: CATSEFPGTGELFF

v_gene: TRBV11-2
j_gene: TRBJ2-1
CDR3aa: CASSPVVSGYNEQFF

v_gene: TRBV5-1
j_gene: TRBJ2-2
CDR3aa: CASSIDGRDTGELFF

v_gene: TRBV6-2/TRBV6-3
j_gene: TRBJ2-3
CDR3aa: CASSWDSPDTQYF

v_gene: TRBV5-1
j_gene: TRBJ2-2
CDR3aa: CASSSQRGTGELFF

v_gene: TRBV6-5
j_gene: TRBJ2-1
CDR3aa: CASSSLSGGVNEQFF

v_gene: TRBV19
j_gene: TRBJ2-1
CDR3aa: CASSVSGTSYNEQFF

v_gene: TRBV29-1
j_gene: TRBJ2-3
CDR3aa: CSVALVSTDTQYF

v_gene: TRBV10-2
j_gene: TRBJ1-1
CDR3aa: CASLDWGGEAFF

v_gene: TRBV9
j_gene: TRBJ2-2
CDR3aa: CASSSRLENTGELFF

v_gene: TRBV30
j_gene: TRBJ2-3
CDR3aa: CAWSVSGLAGDTQYF

v_gene: TRBV19
j_gene: TRBJ2-7
CDR3aa: CASSLGQGVYEQYF

v_gene: TRBV29-1
j_gene: TRBJ2-1
CDR3aa: CSVVSQGSYNEQFF

v_gene: TRBV7-9
j_gene: TRBJ2-5
CDR3aa: CASRQWEANTKTQYF

v_gene: TRBV12-3/TRBV12-4
j_gene: TRBJ1-1
CDR3aa: CASSHGGTEAFF

v_gene: TRBV6-2/TRBV6-3
j_gene: TRBJ2-6
CDR3aa: CASSQQGTGANVLTF

v_gene: TRBV18
j_gene: TRBJ1-5
CDR3aa: CASSPHSNQPQHF

v_gene: TRBV10-1
j_gene: TRBJ2-1
CDR3aa: CASSEYRTSDRYNEQFF

v_gene: TRBV10-2
j_gene: TRBJ2-1
CDR3aa: CASTGSPSFREQFF

v_gene: TRBV19
j_gene: TRBJ1-3
CDR3aa: CASSNRGRGGRAGNTIYF

v_gene: TRBV4-2
j_gene: TRBJ2-2
CDR3aa: CASSQGRAGRNTGELFF

v_gene: TRBV30
j_gene: TRBJ1-4
CDR3aa: CAWSVGQGRGEKLFF

v_gene: TRBV11-2
j_gene: TRBJ2-7
CDR3aa: CASSLSGSTHEQYF

v_gene: TRBV7-9
j_gene: TRBJ2-1
CDR3aa: CASSLQRGLYNEQFF

v_gene: TRBV9
j_gene: TRBJ2-5
CDR3aa: CASSKRGWTGQQETQYF

v_gene: TRBV19
j_gene: TRBJ1-1
CDR3aa: CASINRGRNTEAFF

v_gene: TRBV5-6
j_gene: TRBJ2-7
CDR3aa: CASSKVGTSGRAEYF

v_gene: TRBV29-1
j_gene: TRBJ2-4
CDR3aa: CSVSGRVAKNIQYF

v_gene: TRBV6-5
j_gene: TRBJ1-5
CDR3aa: CASSSYRDQPQHF

v_gene: TRBV4-3
j_gene: TRBJ1-2
CDR3aa: CASSQAQGRGYTF